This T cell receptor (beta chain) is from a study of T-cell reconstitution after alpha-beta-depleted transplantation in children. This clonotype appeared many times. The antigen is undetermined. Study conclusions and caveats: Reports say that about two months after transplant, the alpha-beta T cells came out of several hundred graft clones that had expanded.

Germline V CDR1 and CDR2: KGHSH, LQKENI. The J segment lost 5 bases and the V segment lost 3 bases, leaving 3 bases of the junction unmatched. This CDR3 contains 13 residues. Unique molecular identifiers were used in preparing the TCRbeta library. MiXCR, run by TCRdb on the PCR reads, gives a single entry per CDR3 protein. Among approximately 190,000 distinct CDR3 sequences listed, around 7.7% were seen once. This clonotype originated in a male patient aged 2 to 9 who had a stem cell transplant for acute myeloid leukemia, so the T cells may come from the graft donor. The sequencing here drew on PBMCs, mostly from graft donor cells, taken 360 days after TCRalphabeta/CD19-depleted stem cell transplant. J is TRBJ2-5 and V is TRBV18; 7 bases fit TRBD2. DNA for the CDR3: TGTGCCAGCTCACCCTGGGAGGGGGAGACCCAGTACTTC. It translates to CASSPWEGETQYF.